Sequencing of this T cell receptor (beta chain) was carried out in a study of siplizumab effects on memory and regulatory T cells. Assays covered about 10^5 TCR templates per sample. Sequenced by immunoSEQ multiplex PCR; TCRdb stores in-frame clones only, minus some. This table has over 65,000 clones, about 95% appearing once. Study-level points and caveats: Proliferating siplizumab-culture Tregs lacked confirmation of suppressive function. Naive T cell populations appeared to exhibit greater diversity than memory cells and appeared to be major alloresponse contributors. With siplizumab, mappable alloreactive CD4+ clones averaged around 65% Treg-derived, versus 25% to 30% in controls.

Germline CDR1 reads SQVTM; CDR2 reads ANQGSEA. This CDR3 comprises 13 residues. Trimming removed 3 bases at V and 2 bases at J, with 11 bases between. As concerns this clone: Its antigen is unknown.

V and J are TRBV29-1 and TRBJ2-7, with D perhaps given as TRBD1 or TRBD2 (5 bases each). The sequence was obtained from a human donor in good health. The specimen sequenced was CD8+ T cells sorted from blood. The CDR3 DNA reads as TGCAGCGTTGACGTCCGGGGCACCTACGAGCAGTACTTC. Translated, it gives CSVDVRGTYEQYF.